This T cell receptor (beta chain) stems from a study of blood T cell repertoires in COVID-19. Study-level background: Acute-phase and convalescent COVID-19 samples originated in the United States, Italy and Spain.

The method was immunoSEQ multiplex PCR; TCRdb's version includes in-frame clones alone and lacks a portion of them. The sample lists about 280,000 clones, around 91% seen once, with about 1.7% in the top ten. Trimming cost V 3 bases and J 1 base; bases outside gene matches: 0. The CDR3 loop spans 13 amino acids. CDR1 is SGHTS, CDR2 YDEGEE, per germline. Sequencing was carried out using PBMCs or T cells enriched from blood (not recorded which). The chain employs TRBV5-8 and TRBJ1-1; 7 nucleotides agree with TRBD1. The receptor comes from a woman aged 18 to 35 with acute COVID-19. The CDR3: CASSWDRNTEAFF. For the CDR3, the DNA is TGTGCCAGCAGCTGGGACAGGAACACTGAAGCTTTCTTT. Using reference TRBV5-8 and TRBJ1-1 for the parts outside the CDR3, the full variable domain is EAGVTQSPTHLIKTRGQQATLRCSPISGHTSVYWYQQALGLGLQFLLWYDEGEERNRGNFPPRFSGRQFPNYSSELNVNALELEDSALYLCASSWDRNTEAFFGQGTRLTVV.